The 30 T cell receptor beta chains listed next were all sequenced from one sample in a study of shared clonotypes between healthy human individuals. The repertoire was sequenced with immunoSEQ multiplex PCR; TCRdb's copy has only in-frame clones and lacks some. The table lists about 2.1 million clones, approximately 94% of them singletons. CD8 cells regarded as naive lacked CD45RO, were positively chosen for CCR7, and omitted terminally differentiated effector memory CD45RA+ cells. Sequenced: naive CD8+ T cells from PBMCs. These receptors all come from a man aged 18 to 29 in good health. Some clones in this sample may be carry-over from other donors' samples.

The chain combines TRBV9 with TRBJ2-7; the match to TRBD2 covers 7 bases. From germline, CDR1 is SGDLS and CDR2 YYNGEE. This CDR3 is 14 amino acids long. The trim removed 4 bases at V and 2 bases at J, leaving 6 bases unmatched. CDR3 bases: TGTGCCAGCAGCCCGGTAGCGGGTACCTACGAGCAGTACTTC. Amino acids: CASSPVAGTYEQYF.

The V call is TRBV7-2, the J call TRBJ1-5, with TRBD1 identical over 9 bases. The germline V gene encodes CDR1 SGHTA and CDR2 FQGNSA. The CDR3 loop spans 16 amino acids. Trimming at V came to 5 bases and at J to 5 bases, leaving 10 bases not matched to a gene. CDR3 sequence reads: CASSLTRDRAHQPQHF. The CDR3 DNA is TGTGCCAGCAGCCTGACTAGGGACAGGGCCCATCAGCCCCAGCATTTT.

The rearrangement uses TRBV29-1 and TRBJ2-5, with D hard to call. Germline CDR1 SQVTM, CDR2 ANQGSEA. V shed 7 bases and J shed 9 bases, with 12 bases lying between them. The CDR3 has 10 residues. CDR3 sequence reads: CSAPGTPQYF. The CDR3 bases are TGCAGCGCCCCTGGTACCCCCCAGTACTTC.

The CDR3 loop is CASSRGSSGANVLTF. The CDR3 DNA follows: TGCGCCAGCAGCCGCGGAAGCTCTGGGGCCAACGTCCTGACTTTC. V usage is TRBV4-3 and J usage is TRBJ2-6; D uncertain. Germline-derived CDR1 and CDR2 are LGHNA and YSLEER. Deletions cut 4 bases from V and 0 bases from J, with 7 bases between. This CDR3 is built from 15 residues.

This clone has only a few counts. The sample has other DNA sequences that encode this CDR3 too. V is TRBV9 and J is TRBJ2-1; D may be TRBD2 (6 bases). This CDR3 region has 12 residues. CDR1 is SGDLS and CDR2 is YYNGEE in the germline V gene. V lost 3 bases and J 7 bases, leaving 8 bases between the germline ends. Here the CDR3 reads CASSAGGNEQFF. Written as DNA, the CDR3 is TGTGCCAGCAGCGCTGGGGGGAATGAGCAGTTCTTC.

This clone appeared a single time. The chain's CDR3 is CASTISRGYEQYF. For the CDR3, the DNA is TGTGCCAGCACCATCTCACGGGGATACGAGCAGTACTTC. The rearrangement joins TRBV7-8 to TRBJ2-7; D possibly corresponds to TRBD2 (5 bases). The germline CDR1 and CDR2 sequences are SGHVS and FQNEAQ. The germline V and J ends were trimmed by 7 bases and 4 bases, with 14 bases remaining between them. This CDR3 contains 13 residues.

The CDR3 region has the DNA TGTGCCAGCAGCCGAGTATACTATAATGAGCAGTTCTTC. Translating gives CASSRVYYNEQFF. This rearrangement joins TRBV6-5 to TRBJ2-1; D is unresolved. This CDR3 comprises 13 residues. The V and J ends lost 6 bases and 7 bases respectively, with 13 bases between them. Germline CDR1 MNHEY, CDR2 SVGAGI.

The chain combines TRBV4-3 with TRBJ2-5; 7 nucleotides line up with TRBD1. CDR1 and CDR2 from the germline V gene are LGHNA and YSLEER. The V gene end was trimmed by 0 bases and the J gene end by 3 bases; junction bases not matched to a gene: 7. This CDR3 is 16 amino acids long. For the CDR3, the DNA is TGCGCCAGCAGCCAAGACAGGGGGATGGGGGAAGAGACCCAGTACTTC. This codes for CASSQDRGMGEETQYF.

The chain uses TRBV7-2 and TRBJ1-4, with D uncertain. Germline CDR1 SGHTA, CDR2 FQGNSA. CDR3 length equals 13 residues. Between the trimmed V and J ends, which lost 3 bases and 5 bases, there was a span of 7 bases. CDR3 DNA: TGTGCCAGCAGCTTTGGGCGAAATGAAAAACTGTTTTTT. It is translated as CASSFGRNEKLFF.

The rearrangement joins TRBV7-9 to TRBJ2-3, with 9 bases aligning to TRBD1. Looked up from germline, CDR1 is SEHNR and CDR2 is FQNEAQ (reference sequence). The junction had 5 bases not matched to a gene; V was cut back by 5 bases and J by 2 bases. This CDR3 is 15 amino acids long. CDR3 loop: CASSRQGVVTDTQYF. CDR3 nucleotide sequence: TGTGCCAGCAGCCGACAGGGGGTTGTCACAGATACGCAGTATTTT.

This chain uses TRBV5-1 with TRBJ1-1; a possible D gene is TRBD1 (5 bases). V dropped 4 bases and J dropped 2 bases, with 15 bases sitting between them. The germline V gene encodes CDR1 SGHRS and CDR2 YFSETQ. The CDR3 is made up of 15 amino acids. CDR3 amino acids: CASSPTGGSNTEAFF. In nucleotides, the CDR3 is TGCGCCAGCAGCCCGACCGGGGGGTCTAACACTGAAGCTTTCTTT.

This clone was found many times. This chain links TRBV7-9 with TRBJ1-1; maybe TRBD1 (6 bases). This CDR3 contains 15 residues. Germline values: CDR1 SEHNR, CDR2 FQNEAQ (reference sequence). V was shortened by 1 base and J by 7 bases, with 16 bases between the two germline ends. CDR3 sequence: CASSLGLSGTIEAFF. CDR3 coding DNA: TGTGCCAGCAGCTTAGGTCTTTCGGGGACAATTGAAGCTTTCTTT.

The genes are TRBV9 and TRBJ2-1; D gene uncertain. Trimming shortened V by 0 bases and J by 0 bases, and 13 bases separated the two germline ends. The germline gives CDR1 SGDLS, CDR2 YYNGEE. The CDR3 is 17 residues long. The CDR3 region is CASSVAEASTSYNEQFF. The CDR3 DNA sequence: TGTGCCAGCAGCGTAGCAGAAGCCTCAACCTCCTACAATGAGCAGTTCTTC.

This chain connects TRBV28 to TRBJ2-7; the D gene is possibly TRBD1 (6 bases). Trimming took off 2 bases at V and 4 bases at J, with 15 bases between the two ends. The germline CDR1 and CDR2 sequences are MDHEN and SYDVKM. The CDR3 runs to 15 residues. The CDR3 loop reads CASSLGQNRIYEQYF. In DNA, the CDR3 is TGTGCCAGCAGTTTAGGACAGAATCGGATTTACGAGCAGTACTTC.

The V and J genes are TRBV7-9 and TRBJ1-1; maybe TRBD1 (5 bases). This CDR3 has 15 amino acids. CDR1 is SEHNR and CDR2 is FQNEAQ in the germline V gene (reference sequence). Trimming took off 4 bases at V and 5 bases at J, with 17 bases between the two ends. The CDR3 DNA reads as TGTGCCAGCAGCTCCCCCCGACAGTTAGAGACTGAAGCTTTCTTT. The encoded protein is CASSSPRQLETEAFF.

V usage is TRBV10-3 and J usage is TRBJ2-7; 9 positions agree with TRBD2. This CDR3 has 14 residues. The V segment lost 2 bases and the J segment 4 bases; nucleotides outside the gene matches: 3. From germline, CDR1 is ENHRY and CDR2 SYGVKD. The CDR3 bases are TGTGCCATCAGTGAGGAGCGGGAGGCATACGAGCAGTACTTC. Translating it yields CAISEEREAYEQYF.

The V gene is TRBV5-1, the J gene TRBJ2-1; D is unresolved. This CDR3 has 12 residues. Germline assignment: CDR1 SGHRS and CDR2 YFSETQ. The V and J ends lost 2 bases and 10 bases respectively, with 10 bases between them. CDR3 amino acids: CASSFFAGEQFF. DNA for the CDR3: TGCGCCAGCAGCTTCTTTGCTGGGGAGCAGTTCTTC.

V and J are TRBV29-1 and TRBJ2-1, with 7 nucleotides matching TRBD1. Germline V gives CDR1 SQVTM, CDR2 ANQGSEA. This CDR3 has 13 residues. The DNA for the CDR3 is TGCAGGGCTGAGAGTTTCAACAGGGGTGAGCAGTTCTTC. Its translation: CRAESFNRGEQFF.

The chain carries TRBV6-1 and TRBJ2-7; D uncertain. This CDR3 is 13 amino acids long. CDR1 is MNHNS, CDR2 SASEGT, per germline. Between the trimmed V and J ends, which lost 1 base and 3 bases, there was a span of 7 bases. CDR3 amino acids: CASSEEGFYEQYF. The CDR3 coding sequence is TGTGCCAGCAGTGAAGAAGGGTTCTACGAGCAGTACTTC.

This sequence joins TRBV6-5 and TRBJ2-7; TRBD2 is a possible D gene (5 bases). This CDR3 is 14 amino acids long. V was clipped by 7 bases and J by 3 bases, with 16 bases between them. Germline CDR1 and CDR2: MNHEY and SVGAGI. CDR3 DNA sequence: TGTGCCAGCATACGGAAAGCGGAGATCTACGAGCAGTACTTC. Amino acid sequence: CASIRKAEIYEQYF.

The genes are TRBV5-6 and TRBJ2-5; 7 nucleotides align to TRBD1. Trimming at V came to 4 bases and at J to 9 bases, leaving 9 bases not matched to a gene. The CDR3 is made up of 13 amino acids. Germline loops: CDR1 SGHDT, CDR2 YYEEEE. CDR3 sequence: CASSERGTVPQYF. The CDR3 DNA follows: TGTGCCAGCAGCGAGAGGGGGACAGTCCCCCAGTACTTC.

With respect to this clone: Other DNA sequences in this specimen translate into the identical CDR3. V and J are TRBV28 and TRBJ2-1; 7 nucleotides align to TRBD2. V dropped 3 bases and J dropped 4; count of bases not matched to a gene: 9. Germline CDR1 reads MDHEN; CDR2 reads SYDVKM. The CDR3 is 16 residues long. The CDR3 sequence is CASSFLLAGAYNEQFF. The CDR3 DNA follows: TGTGCCAGCAGTTTTCTCTTGGCGGGAGCATACAATGAGCAGTTCTTC.

A single count supports this clone. The chain links TRBV7-9 to TRBJ1-3; D gene uncertain. CDR1 SEHNR and CDR2 FQNEAQ come from the germline V gene (reference sequence). The CDR3 has 15 residues. The germline V and J ends were trimmed by 1 base and 0 bases, with 7 bases remaining between them. For the CDR3, the DNA is TGTGCCAGCAGCTTAGTCTGGGACTCTGGAAACACCATATATTTT. Amino acids: CASSLVWDSGNTIYF.

This clone was found once. The chain carries TRBV9 and TRBJ1-5, with 7 nucleotides matching TRBD1. CDR3 length: 16 residues. CDR1 is SGDLS, CDR2 YYNGEE, per germline. The J segment lost 3 bases and the V segment lost 0 bases, leaving 6 bases of the junction unmatched. In DNA, the CDR3 is TGTGCCAGCAGCGTAGTACAGGGGAAGCTCAATCAGCCCCAGCATTTT. It encodes CASSVVQGKLNQPQHF.

V is TRBV9 and J is TRBJ1-2; no definite D call. The germline V gene has CDR1 SGDLS and CDR2 YYNGEE. V shed 0 bases and J shed 4 bases, with 13 bases lying between them. The CDR3 is 15 amino acids. The CDR3 loop reads CASSVGAGSSYGYTF. CDR3 in DNA: TGTGCCAGCAGCGTAGGGGCAGGATCAAGCTATGGCTACACCTTC.

On this clone: Other DNA variants within this sample encode the same CDR3. The chain has TRBV11-3 and TRBJ2-7, with D possibly being TRBD1 (6 bases). V lost 4 bases and J 1 base, leaving 8 bases between the germline ends. CDR3 size: 13 residues. Germline lookup yields CDR1 SGHNT and CDR2 YENEEA. The CDR3 here is CASSSRGSYEQYF. CDR3 DNA sequence: TGTGCCAGCAGCTCAAGGGGGTCCTACGAGCAGTACTTC.

This chain joins TRBV4-1 and TRBJ2-7; the match to TRBD1 covers 7 bases. J gave up 5 bases and V 2 bases, and 3 bases lay outside the gene matches. Germline loops: CDR1 MGHRA, CDR2 YSYEKL. The CDR3 has 13 residues. CDR3 amino acids: CASSQRQGDEQYF. The CDR3 DNA reads as TGCGCCAGCAGCCAACGACAGGGAGACGAGCAGTACTTC.

The chain links TRBV28 to TRBJ1-1; D is perhaps TRBD1 (5 bases). V lost 1 base and J 2 bases, leaving 8 bases between the germline ends. The CDR3 loop spans 14 amino acids. The germline V gene encodes CDR1 MDHEN and CDR2 SYDVKM. The CDR3 here is CASSLFDSNTEAFF. For the CDR3, the DNA is TGTGCCAGCAGTTTATTTGACAGTAACACTGAAGCTTTCTTT.

V gene TRBV18 combines with J gene TRBJ2-2, with D perhaps matching TRBD1 or TRBD2 (5 bases each). There are 13 residues in the CDR3. Germline CDR1 is KGHSH and CDR2 is LQKENI. V was clipped by 3 bases and J by 4 bases, with 6 bases between them. CDR3 bases: TGTGCCAGCTCACCGGGGGTCACCGGGGAGCTGTTTTTT. It yields the protein CASSPGVTGELFF.

CDR3 amino acids: CASSSDEQLRNYSYEQYF. CDR3 bases: TGTGCCAGCAGCTCAGATGAACAACTCCGAAACTACTCCTACGAGCAGTACTTC. The chain is built from TRBV5-6 and TRBJ2-7; D unresolved. Trimming pared 3 bases from V and 0 bases from J, leaving 22 bases between. The germline CDR1 and CDR2 sequences are SGHDT and YYEEEE. This CDR3 is 18 amino acids long.